This TCR beta chain was sequenced in a study of T cell responses to AZD1222 COVID-19 vaccine. On the study more broadly: Pooling was applied to second doses at about 4 or about 12 weeks.

Method: immunoSEQ multiplex PCR; TCRdb's copy keeps in-frame clones and lacks some. Of some 120,000 clones listed, around 90% were seen once; the top ten hold under 9.5%. V was pared by 8 bases and J by 9 bases, with 8 bases between. The CDR3 sequence is 10 residues long. Remarks on this clone: What it recognizes is unknown.

Findings of the study overall: The sample set comprised mostly white British donors with more females, and clonal diversity was possibly underestimated.

V is TRBV12-3 or TRBV12-4 and J is TRBJ2-1; D unresolved. The clonotype was recovered from an adult in good health. Sequencing was performed on peripheral blood, taken on day 0 of AZD1222 vaccination. CDR3 bases: TGTGCCAGCTCCGGCCGTGAGCAGTTCTTC. Encoded protein: CASSGREQFF.